This T cell receptor beta chain was profiled in a study of T cell responses to AZD1222 COVID-19 vaccine. Regarding the study as a whole: Just a handful of AZD1222 recipients tested seropositive at baseline. Following two doses of AZD1222, Spike-specific TCR breadth and depth rose. Donors in the cohort were predominantly white British and more often female, and clonal diversity was possibly underestimated. Nearly half of spike-specific TCRs reportedly go after variant regions that carry no mutations.

This table comes from immunoSEQ multiplex PCR, and its TCRdb copy is limited to in-frame clones, with some not included. The table records about 140,000 clones, under 95% of them present only once. The CDR3 covers 13 residues. Trimming took off 3 bases at V and 5 bases at J, with 7 bases between the two ends. Germline V gene lookup returns CDR1 SGHAT and CDR2 FQNNGV. To note about this clone: Its antigen is unidentified.

The TCR was taken from an adult in good health. Sequenced here: peripheral blood, sampled on day 0 of AZD1222 vaccination. The chain combines TRBV11-2 with TRBJ2-2; possibly TRBD2 for D (6 bases). The chain's CDR3 is CASSFLATGELFF. CDR3 coding DNA: TGTGCCAGCAGCTTTCTAGCGACCGGGGAGCTGTTTTTT.